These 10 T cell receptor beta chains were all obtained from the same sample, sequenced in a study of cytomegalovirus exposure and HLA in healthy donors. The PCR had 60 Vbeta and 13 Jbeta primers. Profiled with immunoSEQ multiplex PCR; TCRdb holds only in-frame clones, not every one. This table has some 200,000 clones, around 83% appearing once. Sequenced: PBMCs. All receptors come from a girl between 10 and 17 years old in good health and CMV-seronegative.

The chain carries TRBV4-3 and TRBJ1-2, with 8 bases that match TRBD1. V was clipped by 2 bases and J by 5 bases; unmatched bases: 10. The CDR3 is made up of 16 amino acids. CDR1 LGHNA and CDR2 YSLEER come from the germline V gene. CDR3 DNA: TGCGCCAGCAGCCAAACCCTTGACAGGGGACTATATGGCTACACCTTC. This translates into CASSQTLDRGLYGYTF.

The chain's CDR3 is CASSQTLVGQGAPTSGNTIYF. The CDR3 bases are TGCGCCAGCAGCCAAACACTGGTGGGACAGGGGGCCCCAACCTCTGGAAACACCATATATTTT. The chain recombines TRBV4-3 with TRBJ1-3; the match to TRBD1 covers 12 bases. Germline loops: CDR1 LGHNA, CDR2 YSLEER. CDR3 length: 21 amino acids. V trimming: 2 bases; J trimming: 0 bases; junction bases outside the gene matches: 14.

CDR3 coding DNA: TGTGCCAGCAGTAATCAACTAGCGGGAGTGGTTGAGACCCAGTACTTC. This gives the protein CASSNQLAGVVETQYF. The chain is built from TRBV2 and TRBJ2-5; 11 bases match TRBD2. Germline V gene sequence: CDR1 SNHLY, CDR2 FYNNEI. The CDR3 sequence is 16 residues long. The V gene end was trimmed by 5 bases and the J gene end by 5 bases; junction bases not matched to a gene: 10.

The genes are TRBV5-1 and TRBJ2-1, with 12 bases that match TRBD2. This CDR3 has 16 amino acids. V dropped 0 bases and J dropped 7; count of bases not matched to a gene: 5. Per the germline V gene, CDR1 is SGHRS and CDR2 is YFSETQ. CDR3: CASSLALLAGGNEQFF. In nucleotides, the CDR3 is TGCGCCAGCAGCTTGGCTTTGCTAGCGGGAGGGAATGAGCAGTTCTTC.

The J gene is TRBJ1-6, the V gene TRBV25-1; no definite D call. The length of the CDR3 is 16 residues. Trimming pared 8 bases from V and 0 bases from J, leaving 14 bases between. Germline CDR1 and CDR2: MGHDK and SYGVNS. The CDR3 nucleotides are TGTGCCAGCGGAGACCACGGGAGCTCCTATAATTCACCCCTCCACTTT. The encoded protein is CASGDHGSSYNSPLHF.

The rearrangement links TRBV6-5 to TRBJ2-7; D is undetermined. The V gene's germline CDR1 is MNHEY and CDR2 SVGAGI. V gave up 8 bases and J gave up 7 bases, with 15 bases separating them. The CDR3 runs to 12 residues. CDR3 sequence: CASSLPSNEQYF. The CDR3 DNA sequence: TGTGCCAGCTCACTGCCATCTAATGAGCAGTACTTC.

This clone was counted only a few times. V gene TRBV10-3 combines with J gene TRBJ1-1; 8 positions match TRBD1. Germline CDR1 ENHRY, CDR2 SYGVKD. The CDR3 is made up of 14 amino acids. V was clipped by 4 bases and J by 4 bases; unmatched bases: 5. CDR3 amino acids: CAISGTGLGTEAFF. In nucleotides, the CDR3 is TGTGCCATCAGTGGGACAGGGTTGGGCACTGAAGCTTTCTTT.

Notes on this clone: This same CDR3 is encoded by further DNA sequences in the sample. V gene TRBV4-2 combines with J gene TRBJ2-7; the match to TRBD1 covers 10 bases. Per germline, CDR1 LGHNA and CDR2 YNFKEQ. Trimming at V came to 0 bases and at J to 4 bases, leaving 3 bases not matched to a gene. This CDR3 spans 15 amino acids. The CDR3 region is CASSQEGGQGYEQYF. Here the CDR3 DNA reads TGTGCCAGCAGCCAAGAAGGGGGACAGGGGTACGAGCAGTACTTC.

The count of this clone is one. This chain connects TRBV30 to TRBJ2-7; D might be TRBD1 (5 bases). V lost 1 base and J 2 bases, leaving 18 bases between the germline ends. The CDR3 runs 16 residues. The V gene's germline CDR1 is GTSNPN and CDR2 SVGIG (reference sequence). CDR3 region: CAWSGTPGQSAYEQYF. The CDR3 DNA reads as TGTGCCTGGAGTGGGACCCCAGGGCAGTCTGCCTACGAGCAGTACTTC. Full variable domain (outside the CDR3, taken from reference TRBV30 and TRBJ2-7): SQTIHQWPATLVQPVGSPLSLECTVEGTSNPNLYWYRQAAGRGLQLLFYSVGIGQISSEVPQNLSASRPQDRQFILSSKKLLLSDSGFYLCAWSGTPGQSAYEQYFGPGTRLTVT.

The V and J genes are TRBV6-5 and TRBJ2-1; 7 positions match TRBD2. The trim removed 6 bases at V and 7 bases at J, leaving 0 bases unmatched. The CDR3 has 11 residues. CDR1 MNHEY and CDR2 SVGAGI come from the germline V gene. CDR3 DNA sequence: TGTGCCAGCAGGGGGGGGAATGAGCAGTTCTTC. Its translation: CASRGGNEQFF.